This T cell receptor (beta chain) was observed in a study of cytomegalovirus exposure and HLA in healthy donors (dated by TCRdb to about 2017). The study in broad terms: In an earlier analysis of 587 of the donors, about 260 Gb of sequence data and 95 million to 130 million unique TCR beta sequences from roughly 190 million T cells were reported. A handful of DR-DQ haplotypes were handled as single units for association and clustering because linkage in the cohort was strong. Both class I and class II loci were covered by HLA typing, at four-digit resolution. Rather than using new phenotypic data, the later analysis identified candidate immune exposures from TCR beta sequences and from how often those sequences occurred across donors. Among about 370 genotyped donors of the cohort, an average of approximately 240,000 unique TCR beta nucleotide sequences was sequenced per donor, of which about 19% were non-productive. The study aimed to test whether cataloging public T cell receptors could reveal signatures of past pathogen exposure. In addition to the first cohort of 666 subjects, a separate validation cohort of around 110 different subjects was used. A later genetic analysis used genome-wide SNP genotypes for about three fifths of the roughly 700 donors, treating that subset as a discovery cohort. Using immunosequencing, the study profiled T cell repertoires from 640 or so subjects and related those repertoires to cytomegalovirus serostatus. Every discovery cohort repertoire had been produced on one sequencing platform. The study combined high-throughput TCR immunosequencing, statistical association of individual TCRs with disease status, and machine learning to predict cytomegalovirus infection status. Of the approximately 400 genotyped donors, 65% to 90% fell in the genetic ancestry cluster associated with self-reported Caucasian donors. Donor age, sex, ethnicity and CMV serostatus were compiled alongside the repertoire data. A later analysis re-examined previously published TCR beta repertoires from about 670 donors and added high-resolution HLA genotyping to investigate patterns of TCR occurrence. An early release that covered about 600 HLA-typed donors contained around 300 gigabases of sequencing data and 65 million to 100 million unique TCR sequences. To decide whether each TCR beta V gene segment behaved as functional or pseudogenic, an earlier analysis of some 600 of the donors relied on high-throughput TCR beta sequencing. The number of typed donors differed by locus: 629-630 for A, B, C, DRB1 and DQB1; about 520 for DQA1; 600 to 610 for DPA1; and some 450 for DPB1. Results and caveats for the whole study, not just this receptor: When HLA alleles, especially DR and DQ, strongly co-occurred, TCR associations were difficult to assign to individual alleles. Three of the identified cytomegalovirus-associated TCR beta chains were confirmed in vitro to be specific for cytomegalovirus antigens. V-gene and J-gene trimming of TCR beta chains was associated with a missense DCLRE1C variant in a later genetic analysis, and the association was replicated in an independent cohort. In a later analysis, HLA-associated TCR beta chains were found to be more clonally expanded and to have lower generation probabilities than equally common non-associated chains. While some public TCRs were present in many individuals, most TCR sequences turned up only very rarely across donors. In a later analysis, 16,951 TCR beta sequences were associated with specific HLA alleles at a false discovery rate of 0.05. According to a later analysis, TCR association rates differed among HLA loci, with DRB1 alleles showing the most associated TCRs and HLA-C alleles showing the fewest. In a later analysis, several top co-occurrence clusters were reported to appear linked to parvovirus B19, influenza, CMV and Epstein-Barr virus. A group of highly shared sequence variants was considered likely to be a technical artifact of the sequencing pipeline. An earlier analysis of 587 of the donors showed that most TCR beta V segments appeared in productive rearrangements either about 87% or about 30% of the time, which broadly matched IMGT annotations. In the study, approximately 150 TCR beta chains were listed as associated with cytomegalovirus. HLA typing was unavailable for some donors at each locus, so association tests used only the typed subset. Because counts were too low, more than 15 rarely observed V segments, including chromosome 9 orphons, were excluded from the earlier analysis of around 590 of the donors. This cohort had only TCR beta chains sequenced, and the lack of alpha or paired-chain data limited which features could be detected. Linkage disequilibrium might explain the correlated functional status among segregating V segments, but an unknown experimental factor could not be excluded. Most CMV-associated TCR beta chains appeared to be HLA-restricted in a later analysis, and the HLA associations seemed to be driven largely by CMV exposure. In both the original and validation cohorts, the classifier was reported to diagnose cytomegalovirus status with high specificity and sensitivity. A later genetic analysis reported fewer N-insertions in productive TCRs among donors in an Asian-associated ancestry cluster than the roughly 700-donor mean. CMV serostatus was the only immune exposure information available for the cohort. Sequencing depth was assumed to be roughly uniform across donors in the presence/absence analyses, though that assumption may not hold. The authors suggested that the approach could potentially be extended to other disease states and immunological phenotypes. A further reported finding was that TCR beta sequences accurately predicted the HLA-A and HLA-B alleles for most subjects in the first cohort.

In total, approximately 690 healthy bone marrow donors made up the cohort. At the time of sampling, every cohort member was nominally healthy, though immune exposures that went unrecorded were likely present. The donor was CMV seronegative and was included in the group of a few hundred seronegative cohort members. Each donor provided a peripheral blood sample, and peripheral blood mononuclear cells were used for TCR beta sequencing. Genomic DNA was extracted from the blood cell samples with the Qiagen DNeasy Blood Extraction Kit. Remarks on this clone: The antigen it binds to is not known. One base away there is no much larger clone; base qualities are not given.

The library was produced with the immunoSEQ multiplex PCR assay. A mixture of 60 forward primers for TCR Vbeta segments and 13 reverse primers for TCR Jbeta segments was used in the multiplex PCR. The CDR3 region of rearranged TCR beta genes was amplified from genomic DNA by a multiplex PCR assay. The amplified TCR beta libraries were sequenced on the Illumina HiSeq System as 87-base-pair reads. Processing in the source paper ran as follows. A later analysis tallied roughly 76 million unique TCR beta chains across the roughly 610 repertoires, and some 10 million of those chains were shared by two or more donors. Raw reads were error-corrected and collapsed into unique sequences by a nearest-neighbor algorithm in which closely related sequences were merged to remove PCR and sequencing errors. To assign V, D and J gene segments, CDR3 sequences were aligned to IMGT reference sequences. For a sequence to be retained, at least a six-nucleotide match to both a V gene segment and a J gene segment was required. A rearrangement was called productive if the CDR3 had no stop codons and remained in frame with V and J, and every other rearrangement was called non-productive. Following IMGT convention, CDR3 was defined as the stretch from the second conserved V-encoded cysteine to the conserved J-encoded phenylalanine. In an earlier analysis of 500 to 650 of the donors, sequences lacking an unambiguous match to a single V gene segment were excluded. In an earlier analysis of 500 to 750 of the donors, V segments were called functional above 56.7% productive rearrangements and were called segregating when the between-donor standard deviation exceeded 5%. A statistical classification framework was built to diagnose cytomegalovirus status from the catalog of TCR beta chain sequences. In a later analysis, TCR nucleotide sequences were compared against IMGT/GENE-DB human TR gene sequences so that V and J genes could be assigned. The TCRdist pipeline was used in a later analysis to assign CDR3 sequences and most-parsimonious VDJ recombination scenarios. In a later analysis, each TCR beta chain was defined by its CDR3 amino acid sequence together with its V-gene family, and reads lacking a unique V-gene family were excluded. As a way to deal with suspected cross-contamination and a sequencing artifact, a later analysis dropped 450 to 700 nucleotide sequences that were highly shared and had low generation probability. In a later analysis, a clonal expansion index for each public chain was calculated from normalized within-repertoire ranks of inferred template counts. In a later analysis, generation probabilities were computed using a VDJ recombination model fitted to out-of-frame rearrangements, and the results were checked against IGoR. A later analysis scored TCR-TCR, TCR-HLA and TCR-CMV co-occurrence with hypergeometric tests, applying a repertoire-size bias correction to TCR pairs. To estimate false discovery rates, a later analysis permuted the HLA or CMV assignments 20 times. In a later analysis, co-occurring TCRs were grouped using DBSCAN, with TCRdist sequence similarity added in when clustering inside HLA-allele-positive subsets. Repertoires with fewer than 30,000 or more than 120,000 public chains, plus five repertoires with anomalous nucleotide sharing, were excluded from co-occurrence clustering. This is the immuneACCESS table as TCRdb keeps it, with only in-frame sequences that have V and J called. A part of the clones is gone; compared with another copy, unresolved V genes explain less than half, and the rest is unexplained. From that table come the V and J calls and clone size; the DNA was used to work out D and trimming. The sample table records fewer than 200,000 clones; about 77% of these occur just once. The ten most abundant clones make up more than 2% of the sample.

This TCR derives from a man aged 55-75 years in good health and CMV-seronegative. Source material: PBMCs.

Here the CDR3 is given as CASSRWEELRYNEQFF. The nucleotides are TGTGCCAGCAGCAGGTGGGAGGAACTTAGATACAATGAGCAGTTCTTC. In this chain, TRBV9 is recombined with TRBJ2-1; TRBD2 could be the D gene, as 6 bases match. The germline V gene yields SGDLS for CDR1 and YYNGEE for CDR2. At the junction V is shortened by 4 bases and J by 4 bases, with 18 bases in between. The CDR3 covers 16 residues, taking in both the cysteine and the phenylalanine. The only DNA kept is the CDR3, 48 bases in frame from the first base.